The present TCR beta chain was sequenced within a study of T cell repertoires in cytomegalovirus infection. The CDR3 is 16 residues long. V trimming: 1 base; J trimming: 4 bases; junction bases outside the gene matches: 8. The germline V gene encodes CDR1 WNHNN and CDR2 SYGVQD (reference sequence). Via MiXCR, TCRdb re-called the reads, giving one row per CDR3 protein. Of roughly 920,000 distinct CDR3 sequences in the sample, about 33% are singletons; the top ten hold about an eighth. The table lists this clonotype with a few counts. Its antigen remains unidentified. This specimen was cultured CD8+ T cells from PBMCs, taken from culture after CMV antigen stimulation. V and J are TRBV10-1 and TRBJ2-5; 8 bases line up with TRBD2. This clonotype originated in a human donor in good health (CMV status not recorded). Some clones in this sample may be carry-over from other donors' samples. The CDR3 coding sequence is TGCGCCAGCAGTGAGTTGCCCAGCGGGGGAGTAGAGACCCAGTACTTC. Translated: CASSELPSGGVETQYF.